Presented here are 3 T cell receptor beta chains from one specimen sequenced in a study of human T cells and chemical hapten exposure. TCRdb reprocessed the RACE reads via MiXCR and lists one record per CDR3 protein. The sample carries around 120,000 distinct CDR3 sequences, around 15% recorded once. Indicated time point: patch test 1, 2 weeks after DPC sensitization. Treatment noted: therapeutic diphenylcyclopropenone sensitization with weekly scalp DPC. The material sequenced was whole blood, taken in connection with sensitization to the hapten diphenylcyclopropenone (DPC). Receptors were obtained from a young man with alopecia areata. Some clones in this sample may be carry-over from other donors' samples.

This clonotype was seen ten or more times. V gene TRBV9 combines with J gene TRBJ1-2; no clear D gene. V was pared by 0 bases and J by 8 bases, with 14 bases between. CDR1 is SGDLS, CDR2 YYNGEE, per germline. The CDR3 has 14 amino acids. DNA of the CDR3: TGTGCCAGCAGCGTAGCTGGGGAAGGGTCCGGCTACACCTTC. The encoded protein is CASSVAGEGSGYTF.

There are a few counts of this clonotype. This chain connects TRBV18 to TRBJ1-2, with a tentative D call TRBD1 (6 bases). Trimming cost V 4 bases and J 0 bases, with 18 bases left between them. Looked up from germline, CDR1 is KGHSH and CDR2 is LQKENI. The CDR3 totals 17 residues. The CDR3 region is CASSRNRDRITNYGYTF. The CDR3 bases are TGTGCCAGCTCACGAAACCGTGACAGGATAACTAACTATGGCTACACCTTC.

The chain links TRBV6-5 to TRBJ1-4; 9 bases match TRBD1. V shed 7 bases and J 12 bases; nucleotides not matched to a gene: 12. Germline CDR1 is MNHEY and CDR2 is SVGAGI. The CDR3 spans 14 residues. Written as DNA, the CDR3 is TGTGCCAGCACCGGGGGACAGGGCTATCGGGAACTGTTTTTT. Translation gives CASTGGQGYRELFF.